This T cell receptor beta chain was identified in a study of blood T cell repertoires in COVID-19. Source study methods: Amplified reference gene primers provided the basis for estimating nucleated cell counts. Some clones are missing from TCRdb's copy, which holds only in-frame ones; the method was immunoSEQ multiplex PCR. V and J calls and clone size come straight from that table; D and trimming were deduced from the DNA. The data hold around 300,000 clones, with around 90% observed a single time. Living in roughly 23 US areas, the participants were between roughly 18 and 89 years of age. Participants reported their clinical history, and cohort assignment relied on those reports. From germline, CDR1 is MNHEY and CDR2 SMNVEV (reference sequence). V was pared by 5 bases and J by 1 base, with 3 bases of the junction left unmatched. The CDR3 sequence is 14 residues long.

This TCR was sampled from a woman aged 18-30 years with acute COVID-19. This chain uses TRBV27 with TRBJ2-3; 7 bases are shared with TRBD2. The sample comprised PBMCs or T cells enriched from blood (not recorded which). The CDR3 loop reads CASSRDYRTDTQYF. CDR3 coding DNA: TGTGCCAGCAGTCGGGACTACCGCACAGATACGCAGTATTTT.